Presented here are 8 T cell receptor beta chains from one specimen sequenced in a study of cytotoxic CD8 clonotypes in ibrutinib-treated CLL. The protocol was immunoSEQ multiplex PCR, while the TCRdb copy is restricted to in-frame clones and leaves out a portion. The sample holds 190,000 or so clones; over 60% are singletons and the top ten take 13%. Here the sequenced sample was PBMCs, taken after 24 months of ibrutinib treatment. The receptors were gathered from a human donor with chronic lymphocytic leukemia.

CDR3 in amino acids: CASSWRRAQETQYF. DNA for the CDR3: TGTGCCAGCAGTTGGAGGCGGGCTCAAGAGACCCAGTACTTC. The V and J genes are TRBV27 and TRBJ2-5, with D perhaps TRBD2 (5 bases). The V end was cut by 4 bases, the J end by 2 bases, with 11 bases between. From germline, CDR1 is MNHEY and CDR2 SMNVEV (reference sequence). This CDR3 is built from 14 residues.

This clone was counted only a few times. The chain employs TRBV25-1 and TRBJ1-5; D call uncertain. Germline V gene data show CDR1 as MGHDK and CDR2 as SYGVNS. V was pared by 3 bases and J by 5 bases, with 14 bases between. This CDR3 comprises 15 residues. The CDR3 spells CASSEAPEKDQPQHF. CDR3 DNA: TGTGCCAGCAGTGAGGCCCCAGAGAAAGATCAGCCCCAGCATTTT.

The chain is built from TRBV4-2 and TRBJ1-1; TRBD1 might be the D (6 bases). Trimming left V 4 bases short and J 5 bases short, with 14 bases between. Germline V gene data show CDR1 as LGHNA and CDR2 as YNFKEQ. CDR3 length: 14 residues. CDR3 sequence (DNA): TGTGCCAGCAGCCTATATAAAACAGGGACTGAAGCTTTCTTT. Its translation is CASSLYKTGTEAFF.

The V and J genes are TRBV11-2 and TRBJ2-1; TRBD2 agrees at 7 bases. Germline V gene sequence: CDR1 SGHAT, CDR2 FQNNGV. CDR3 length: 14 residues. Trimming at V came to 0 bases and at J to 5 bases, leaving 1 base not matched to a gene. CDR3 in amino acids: CASSLELANNEQFF. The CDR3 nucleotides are TGTGCCAGCAGCTTAGAACTAGCGAACAATGAGCAGTTCTTC. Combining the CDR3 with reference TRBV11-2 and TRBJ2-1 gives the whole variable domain EAGVAQSPRYKIIEKRQSVAFWCNPISGHATLYWYQQILGQGPKLLIQFQNNGVVDDSQLPKDRFSAERLKGVDSTLKIQPAKLEDSAVYLCASSLELANNEQFFGPGTRLTVL.

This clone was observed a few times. The CDR3 loop reads CASSQGSGRAPYEQYF. CDR3 coding DNA: TGTGCCAGCAGCCAAGGAAGCGGGAGGGCCCCCTACGAGCAGTACTTC. This rearrangement joins TRBV4-2 to TRBJ2-7; 10 bases agree with TRBD2. The CDR3 loop spans 16 amino acids. The V and J ends lost 1 base and 2 bases, in that order; junction bases with no gene match: 5. Germline CDR1 reads LGHNA; CDR2 reads YNFKEQ.

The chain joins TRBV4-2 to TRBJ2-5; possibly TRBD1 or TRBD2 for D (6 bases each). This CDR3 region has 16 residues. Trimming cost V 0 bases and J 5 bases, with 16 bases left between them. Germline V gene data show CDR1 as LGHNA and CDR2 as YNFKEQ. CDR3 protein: CASSQETWGAGETQYF. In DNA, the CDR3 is TGTGCCAGCAGCCAAGAGACCTGGGGGGCAGGGGAGACCCAGTACTTC.

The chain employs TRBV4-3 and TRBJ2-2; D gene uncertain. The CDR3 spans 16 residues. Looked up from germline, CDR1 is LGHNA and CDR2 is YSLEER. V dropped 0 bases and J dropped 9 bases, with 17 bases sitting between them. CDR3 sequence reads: CASSQDLYHLGRELFF. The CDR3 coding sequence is TGCGCCAGCAGCCAAGATTTATATCACCTAGGGAGGGAGCTGTTTTTT.

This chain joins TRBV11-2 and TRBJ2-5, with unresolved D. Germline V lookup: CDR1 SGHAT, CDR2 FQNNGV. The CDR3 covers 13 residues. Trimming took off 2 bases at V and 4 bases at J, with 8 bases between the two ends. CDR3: CASSLWGGETQYF. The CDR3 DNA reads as TGTGCCAGCAGCTTATGGGGTGGAGAGACCCAGTACTTC.